The 14 T cell receptor beta chains listed next were all sequenced from one sample in a study of blood T cell repertoires in COVID-19. The table came from immunoSEQ multiplex PCR; TCRdb's copy has only in-frame clones and leaves some out. The sample records 90,000 or so clones, 86% being singletons. Sequencing was carried out using peripheral blood. The receptors stem from a middle-aged man with active COVID-19.

The V call is TRBV19, the J call TRBJ1-2; 8 positions agree with TRBD1. V lost 4 bases, J lost 6 bases, and 7 bases stayed unmatched. There are 14 residues in the CDR3. The germline gives CDR1 LNHDA, CDR2 SQIVND (reference sequence). The CDR3 sequence is CASSRWQGANGYTF. The CDR3 bases are TGTGCCAGTAGTAGATGGCAGGGGGCGAATGGCTACACCTTC.

The chain employs TRBV5-1 and TRBJ2-1; D is undetermined. CDR3 length: 12 amino acids. Trimming shortened V by 0 bases and J by 10 bases, and 8 bases separated the two germline ends. CDR1 is SGHRS, CDR2 YFSETQ, per germline. The DNA for the CDR3 is TGCGCCAGCAGCTTGGTCAGAGGAGAGCAGTTCTTC. Encoded protein: CASSLVRGEQFF.

The rearrangement links TRBV7-9 to TRBJ2-5; 8 bases are a match to TRBD2. Germline V lookup: CDR1 SEHNR, CDR2 FQNEAQ (reference sequence). The CDR3 consists of 14 residues. Trimming cost V 5 bases and J 3 bases; bases outside gene matches: 5. The CDR3 region has the DNA TGTGCCAGCAGCCCCGGGGGGGTCGAAGAGACCCAGTACTTC. This codes for CASSPGGVEETQYF.

For the CDR3, the DNA is TGTGCCAGCAGTCCCGCGGCAGGGTCTGGAAACACCATATATTTT. This sequence encodes CASSPAAGSGNTIYF. This rearrangement joins TRBV28 to TRBJ1-3; maybe TRBD1 (5 bases). Germline V CDR1 and CDR2: MDHEN, SYDVKM. V gave up 5 bases and J gave up 1 base, with 12 bases separating them. The CDR3 spans 15 residues.

The chain employs TRBV28 and TRBJ2-2, with D perhaps TRBD1 (6 bases). The CDR3 loop spans 16 amino acids. Germline V gene data show CDR1 as MDHEN and CDR2 as SYDVKM. V dropped 7 bases and J dropped 4 bases, with 19 bases sitting between them. The CDR3 bases are TGTGCCAGCACCTCCCCCGGGCAGGGGTTCACCGGGGAGCTGTTTTTT. Translated, it gives CASTSPGQGFTGELFF.

The rearrangement uses TRBV19 and TRBJ1-5; 10 nucleotides align to TRBD1. After removal of 3 bases from V and 2 bases from J, the junction contained 7 bases not matched to a gene. Germline loops: CDR1 LNHDA, CDR2 SQIVND (reference sequence). This CDR3 region has 17 residues. CDR3 residues: CASSIGTGEVGNQPQHF. DNA for the CDR3: TGTGCCAGTAGTATTGGGACAGGGGAGGTGGGCAATCAGCCCCAGCATTTT. Drawing the rest from reference TRBV19 and TRBJ1-5, the complete variable domain is DGGITQSPKYLFRKEGQNVTLSCEQNLNHDAMYWYRQDPGQGLRLIYYSQIVNDFQKGDIAEGYSVSREKKESFPLTVTSAQKNPTAFYLCASSIGTGEVGNQPQHFGDGTRLSIL.

The J gene is TRBJ2-1, the V gene TRBV7-2; the D gene is possibly TRBD2 (7 bases). Germline CDR1 reads SGHTA; CDR2 reads FQGNSA. With 2 bases removed from V and 7 bases from J, the gap between germline ends came to 15 bases. The CDR3 consists of 15 residues. DNA for the CDR3: TGTGCCAGCAGCTTACTTGGGGGGGCATTGAATGAGCAGTTCTTC. Amino acid sequence: CASSLLGGALNEQFF.

This clone has only a few counts. The CDR3 coding sequence is TGTGCCAGCAGCTTCCGAGCGGGGAGAGGCGGGGAGCTGTTTTTT. Translating gives CASSFRAGRGGELFF. The chain employs TRBV7-2 and TRBJ2-2; TRBD2 aligns across 7 bases. The J segment lost 7 bases and the V segment lost 3 bases, leaving 8 bases of the junction unmatched. The CDR3 length is 15 residues. Germline V lookup: CDR1 SGHTA, CDR2 FQGNSA.

The V and J genes are TRBV10-1 and TRBJ2-5; TRBD2 aligns across 10 bases. With 2 bases clipped from V and 2 bases from J, the junction kept 14 bases outside the gene matches. The CDR3 sequence is 19 residues long. Per germline, CDR1 WNHNN and CDR2 SYGVQD (reference sequence). The CDR3 loop is CASSEMVAGGHNCQETQYF. The DNA for the CDR3 is TGCGCCAGCAGTGAGATGGTAGCGGGAGGTCATAACTGTCAAGAGACCCAGTACTTC.

The chain combines TRBV6-6 with TRBJ1-1; 8 nucleotides line up with TRBD1. Germline CDR1 is MNHNY and CDR2 is SVGAGI (reference sequence). Trimming cost V 0 bases and J 3 bases; bases outside gene matches: 6. This CDR3 has 16 amino acids. CDR3 DNA: TGTGCCAGCAGTTACTCGTTGCACAGGGGGGACACTGAAGCTTTCTTT. Amino acids: CASSYSLHRGDTEAFF.

The genes are TRBV6-1 and TRBJ2-7, with 9 bases that match TRBD1. CDR3 length equals 15 residues. The V and J ends lost 3 bases and 0 bases, in that order; junction bases with no gene match: 3. In germline, CDR1 is MNHNS, CDR2 SASEGT. The CDR3 spells CASSDGTGSSYEQYF. In DNA form, the CDR3 reads TGTGCCAGCAGTGACGGGACAGGGAGCTCCTACGAGCAGTACTTC.

The chain uses TRBV5-6 and TRBJ1-1, with D unclear. V was cut by 2 bases and J by 4 bases, with 6 bases left in between. This CDR3 has 12 amino acids. Germline V gene sequence: CDR1 SGHDT, CDR2 YYEEEE. CDR3 amino acids: CASSFSGTEAFF. The CDR3 DNA follows: TGTGCCAGCAGCTTCAGCGGCACTGAAGCTTTCTTT.

CDR3 nucleotides: TGCGCCAGCAGCTCTCGACAGGTAACCCCGCCTGGCTACACCTTC. Protein sequence: CASSSRQVTPPGYTF. The rearrangement uses TRBV4-1 and TRBJ1-2; weak D call: TRBD1 (6 bases). Germline V CDR1 and CDR2: MGHRA, YSYEKL. V dropped 5 bases and J dropped 7 bases, with 20 bases sitting between them. The CDR3 runs 15 residues.

This chain uses TRBV9 with TRBJ1-2; 8 nucleotides match TRBD1. The CDR3 runs 12 residues. Germline values: CDR1 SGDLS, CDR2 YYNGEE. Trimming took 3 bases from V and 6 from J; bases not matched to a gene: 1. CDR3 DNA: TGTGCCAGCAGCGGGACAGGGCATGGCTACACCTTC. Residues: CASSGTGHGYTF.